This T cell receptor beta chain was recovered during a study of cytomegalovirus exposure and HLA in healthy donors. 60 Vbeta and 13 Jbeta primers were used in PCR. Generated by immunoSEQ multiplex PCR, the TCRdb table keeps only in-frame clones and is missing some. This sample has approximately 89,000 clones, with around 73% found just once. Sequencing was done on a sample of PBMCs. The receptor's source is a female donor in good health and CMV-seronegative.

The CDR3 loop reads CASSPGFLGEKLFF. As DNA, the CDR3 is TGTGCCAGCAGCCCAGGGTTCTTGGGCGAAAAACTGTTTTTT. This chain links TRBV7-2 with TRBJ1-4, with D perhaps matching TRBD1 (5 bases). Germline lookup yields CDR1 SGHTA and CDR2 FQGNSA. Trimming pared 5 bases from V and 8 bases from J, leaving 15 bases between. The CDR3 spans 14 residues. Based on the CDR3 plus reference TRBV7-2 and TRBJ1-4, the full variable domain is GAGVSQSPSNKVTEKGKDVELRCDPISGHTALYWYRQSLGQGLEFLIYFQGNSAPDKSGLPSDRFSAERTGGSVSTLTIQRTQQEDSAVYLCASSPGFLGEKLFFGSGTQLSVL.